The 5 T cell receptor beta chains given below trace back to one sample, sequenced in a study of T cell changes during pregnancy in multiple sclerosis. Produced via immunoSEQ multiplex PCR; TCRdb's table is partial and in-frame only. The sample carries around 50,000 clones, around 90% recorded once. Sequenced material: CD4+ T cells from peripheral blood mononuclear cells, taken in the third trimester of pregnancy. Receptors were obtained from a female donor with multiple sclerosis, enrolled in a pregnancy study.

V and J are TRBV27 and TRBJ1-1, with 8 bases matching TRBD1. V dropped 5 bases and J dropped 2; count of bases not matched to a gene: 4. CDR1 and CDR2 from the germline V gene are MNHEY and SMNVEV (reference sequence). CDR3 length equals 14 residues. The CDR3 region is CASSRTGTNTEAFF. CDR3 bases: TGTGCCAGCAGTCGGACAGGGACAAACACTGAAGCTTTCTTT.

The DNA for the CDR3 is TGTGCCAGCAGCTTAGGCAGGGGGCGTTCGGAAAGTTCAGATACGCAGTATTTT. Residues: CASSLGRGRSESSDTQYF. This chain joins TRBV7-9 and TRBJ2-3; 8 bases line up with TRBD1. Germline V gene data show CDR1 as SEHNR and CDR2 as FQNEAQ (reference sequence). V dropped 1 base and J dropped 4; count of bases not matched to a gene: 13. The CDR3 loop spans 18 amino acids. The full variable domain, in which reference TRBV7-9 and TRBJ2-3 provide the parts outside the CDR3, is DTGVSQNPRHKITKRGQNVTFRCDPISEHNRLYWYRQTLGQGPEFLTYFQNEAQLEKSRLLSDRFSAERPKGSFSTLEIQRTEQGDSAMYLCASSLGRGRSESSDTQYFGPGTRLTVL.

This chain links TRBV19 with TRBJ1-1; TRBD1 aligns across 8 bases. The CDR3 contains 14 residues. The trim removed 6 bases at V and 0 bases at J, leaving 3 bases unmatched. Germline V gene lookup returns CDR1 LNHDA and CDR2 SQIVND (reference sequence). The CDR3 nucleotides read TGTGCCAGTAGACCGGACAGGGTGAACACTGAAGCTTTCTTT. It yields the protein CASRPDRVNTEAFF.

This chain joins TRBV7-2 and TRBJ1-1; 10 bases are a match to TRBD1. This CDR3 spans 15 amino acids. Trimming at V came to 5 bases and at J to 6 bases, leaving 9 bases not matched to a gene. Germline loops: CDR1 SGHTA, CDR2 FQGNSA. The CDR3 nucleotides are TGTGCCAGCAGCCCTAGACAGGGGGCAGGCTCTGAAGCTTTCTTT. This translates into CASSPRQGAGSEAFF.

V and J are TRBV7-9 and TRBJ1-1; unclear D gene. From germline, CDR1 is SEHNR and CDR2 FQNEAQ (reference sequence). The CDR3 extends over 14 amino acids. V was trimmed by 4 bases and J by 1 base, leaving 10 bases between them. The CDR3 here is CASSSFAENTEAFF. The CDR3 DNA reads TGTGCCAGCAGCTCCTTCGCGGAGAACACTGAAGCTTTCTTT.